Each of the 21 T cell receptor delta chains below was sequenced from the same sample in a study of gamma-delta T cells after stem cell transplantation (dated by TCRdb to about 2016). The library relied on RT-PCR. Sequencing took place on an Illumina MiSeq. TCRdb reran clone calling on the public reads with CATT; rows sharing one DNA sequence were then combined. The sample table lists under 5,500 delta-chain clones, around a tenth of them with a count of one. Roughly 13% of the sample is held by the ten biggest clonotypes. Sequenced material: gamma-delta T cells. These receptors came from a human donor. It is not recorded whose cells these are; they may come from a transplant donor.

This clone was picked up a small number of times. The junction does not match germline at one end; this may be a read error. The chain is built from TRDV2 and TRDJ1, with 10 bases identical to TRDD3. The CDR3 loop spans 15 amino acids. Germline CDR1 GEAIGNYY, CDR2 EKD. The CDR3 nucleotides are TGTGCCTGTGACACGCTGGGGGATAACGTCGATAACCTCATCTTT. It codes for CACDTLGDNVDNLIF.

This clone showed up just a few times. The rearrangement links TRDV1 to TRDJ1, with TRDD3 identical over 9 bases. The CDR3 is 24 amino acids. Per the germline V gene, CDR1 is TSWWSYY and CDR2 is QGS. V shed 1 base, J shed 2 bases, and the junction held 29 bases outside the gene matches. The CDR3 loop is CALGEPPPATPTFYWGTGTDKLIF. CDR3 bases: TGTGCTCTTGGGGAACCTCCCCCTGCTACTCCAACTTTTTACTGGGGGACCGGAACCGATAAACTCATCTTT.

This clone turned up a few times. Since a far larger clone is one base different, this is likely a read error. The gene calls are TRDV2 and TRDJ3, with 12 bases identical to TRDD3. The CDR3 runs to 20 residues. The trim removed 0 bases at V and 7 bases at J, leaving 12 bases unmatched. The germline CDR1 and CDR2 sequences are GEAIGNYY and EKD. CDR3 coding DNA: TGTGCCTGTGACACCGCAGGCCTGGGGGATACGCATAAAGACACCCGACAGATGTTTTTC. Translating gives CACDTAGLGDTHKDTRQMFF.

The J gene is TRDJ3, the V gene TRDV2; 8 nucleotides agree with TRDD3. Germline assignment: CDR1 GEAIGNYY and CDR2 EKD. The CDR3 loop spans 22 amino acids. Germline trimming cut 0 bases from V and 0 bases from J; bases unmatched to any gene: 15. CDR3 amino acids: CACDTAGDWGSTSSWDTRQMFF. CDR3 nucleotide sequence: TGTGCCTGTGACACCGCGGGCGACTGGGGGTCTACTAGCTCCTGGGACACCCGACAGATGTTTTTC.

A word on this clone: The TCRdb protein comes from a much larger clone and disagrees with this DNA's translation at residue 3, likely due to a read error; the protein given here is derived from the DNA. V and J are TRDV2 and TRDJ1, with TRDD3 matching over 13 bases. This CDR3 comprises 19 residues. CDR1 and CDR2 from the germline V gene are GEAIGNYY and EKD. The CDR3 DNA follows: TGTGCCCGTGACACCGTGGGACTGGGGGATACGGGCGACACCGATAAACTCATCTTT. Protein product: CARDTVGLGDTGDTDKLIF.

This chain links TRDV2 with TRDJ1, with TRDD3 matching over 8 bases. Germline V gene lookup returns CDR1 GEAIGNYY and CDR2 EKD. The length of the CDR3 is 16 residues. After removal of 1 base from V and 5 bases from J, the junction contained 11 bases not matched to a gene. CDR3 in amino acids: CACDTVGDAMGDKLIF. The CDR3, as DNA: TGTGCCTGTGACACTGTGGGGGATGCCATGGGAGATAAACTCATCTTT.

A word on this clone: The protein given by TCRdb reflects a much larger clone and differs at residue 12 from this DNA's translation, likely from a read error; the protein shown is the DNA's translation. The chain links TRDV2 to TRDJ1; 8 bases map to TRDD3. CDR1 and CDR2 (germline): GEAIGNYY, EKD. The CDR3 has 15 residues. The CDR3 region has the DNA TGTGCCTGTCATCCCCTCGTCGGGGATACCGATAACCTCATCTTT. As protein: CACHPLVGDTDNLIF.

The chain employs TRDV2 and TRDJ1; 8 bases match TRDD3. J lost 3 bases, V lost 3 bases, and 14 bases had no gene match. The germline CDR1 and CDR2 sequences are GEAIGNYY and EKD. The CDR3 is 17 residues long. In DNA form, the CDR3 reads TGTGCCTGTGACCTCCTTACTGGGGGCCTGGTTTCCGATAAACTCATCTTT. This codes for CACDLLTGGLVSDKLIF.

A note on this clone: TCRdb's listed protein matches a much larger clone and diverges from this DNA's translation at residue 13, likely through a read error; the protein shown comes from the DNA. The J gene is TRDJ1, the V gene TRDV2, with 13 bases lining up with TRDD3. Germline V gene sequence: CDR1 GEAIGNYY, CDR2 EKD. V shed 1 base and J 1 base; nucleotides not matched to a gene: 11. The length of the CDR3 is 19 residues. CDR3 DNA: TGTGCCTGTGACACAATTACTGGGGGATACGCTCCCTGCACCGATAAACTCATCTTT. Residues: CACDTITGGYAPCTDKLIF.

The chain combines TRDV1 with TRDJ1, with 13 bases matching TRDD3. V trimming: 3 bases; J trimming: 0 bases; junction bases outside the gene matches: 19. Germline CDR1 and CDR2: TSWWSYY and QGS. This CDR3 has 22 amino acids. The CDR3 DNA reads TGTGCTCTTGGGGACCCGCGAGTTCCCGTACTGGGGGATACGGGGTACACCGATAAACTCATCTTT. Amino acid sequence: CALGDPRVPVLGDTGYTDKLIF.

This clone was found a few times. TCRdb has a much larger clone's protein, which differs at residue 5 from the translation of this DNA, likely because of a read error; what is shown is the protein translated from the DNA. The rearrangement uses TRDV2 and TRDJ1; the D gene is possibly TRDD2 (6 bases). Trimming left V 3 bases short and J 0 bases short, with 13 bases between. CDR1 is GEAIGNYY and CDR2 is EKD in the germline V gene. CDR3 length equals 15 residues. The chain's CDR3 is CACDAVLPDTDKLIF. CDR3 in DNA: TGTGCCTGTGACGCCGTCCTACCTGACACCGATAAACTCATCTTT.

On this clone itself: The protein in TCRdb stems from a much larger clone and differs at residue 4 from this DNA's translation, likely a read error; here the protein is translated from the DNA. Written as DNA, the CDR3 is TGTGCCTGTGGCACTGTTTTGGGGGGCTCGACCGATAAACTCATCTTT. This gives the protein CACGTVLGGSTDKLIF. The gene calls are TRDV2 and TRDJ1, with a possible D match to TRDD3 (6 bases). Germline V lookup: CDR1 GEAIGNYY, CDR2 EKD. Trimming stripped 5 bases from V and 2 bases from J, with 20 bases between. The CDR3 runs 16 residues.

As for this clone: The protein that TCRdb holds for this DNA derives from a much larger clone and differs from the translated DNA at residue 11, which likely indicates a read error; the protein shown here is translated from the DNA. This rearrangement joins TRDV2 to TRDJ1; 9 bases are a match to TRDD3. This CDR3 spans 16 amino acids. Unmatched junction bases numbered 10, after V lost 3 bases and J lost 3 bases. Germline assignment: CDR1 GEAIGNYY and CDR2 EKD. CDR3 nucleotide sequence: TGTGCCTGTGACGACTTAACTGGGGGACACGCCGATAAACTCATCTTT. Translated: CACDDLTGGHADKLIF.

As concerns this clone: This sample includes further DNA sequences coding for the same CDR3. This chain connects TRDV2 to TRDJ1; a possible D gene is TRDD3 (5 bases). Trimming removed 3 bases at V and 3 bases at J, with 16 bases between. The CDR3 consists of 15 residues. The germline gives CDR1 GEAIGNYY, CDR2 EKD. In nucleotides, the CDR3 is TGTGCCTGTGACCCGGTACTGGATTTGCCCGATAAACTCATCTTT. The encoded protein is CACDPVLDLPDKLIF.

By sample share, this clone is medium-sized (0.01 to 0.1%). This chain joins TRDV2 and TRDJ1; unclear D gene. This CDR3 region has 18 residues. V gave up 0 bases and J gave up 0 bases, with 19 bases separating them. CDR1 is GEAIGNYY and CDR2 is EKD in the germline V gene. CDR3 loop: CACDTAGPQGSYTDKLIF. The CDR3 DNA follows: TGTGCCTGTGACACCGCGGGGCCTCAAGGGTCCTACACCGATAAACTCATCTTT.

The chain has TRDV2 and TRDJ1; weak D call: TRDD3 (6 bases). V was clipped by 3 bases and J by 2 bases, with 15 bases between them. The CDR3 is 15 residues long. Germline V lookup: CDR1 GEAIGNYY, CDR2 EKD. The CDR3: CACDALGDGTDKLIF. The CDR3 region has the DNA TGTGCCTGTGACGCTCTAGGGGATGGAACCGATAAACTCATCTTT.

The chain employs TRDV2 and TRDJ1, with 13 bases matching TRDD3. Germline assignment: CDR1 GEAIGNYY and CDR2 EKD. The CDR3 loop spans 18 amino acids. V dropped 2 bases and J dropped 2; count of bases not matched to a gene: 10. As DNA, the CDR3 is TGTGCCTGTGACATGTTACTGGGGGATACGCGGAAAACCGATAAACTCATCTTT. Protein sequence: CACDMLLGDTRKTDKLIF.

With regard to this clone: The sample holds other DNA sequences that translate to the same CDR3. This chain uses TRDV2 with TRDJ3, with 9 nucleotides matching TRDD3. The trim removed 0 bases at V and 0 bases at J, leaving 8 bases unmatched. The germline CDR1 and CDR2 sequences are GEAIGNYY and EKD. The CDR3 totals 20 residues. As DNA, the CDR3 is TGTGCCTGTGACACCGTACTGGGGGACTCTAGCTCCTGGGACACCCGACAGATGTTTTTC. Encoded protein: CACDTVLGDSSSWDTRQMFF.

Note on this clone: TCRdb's protein for this DNA is that of a much larger clone and differs from the translation at residue 9, likely a read error; the protein shown is the DNA translation. The rearrangement uses TRDV2 and TRDJ1, with no clear D. This CDR3 has 16 amino acids. The ends were cut back, 2 bases at V and 3 bases at J, with 18 bases in the middle. Germline V lookup: CDR1 GEAIGNYY, CDR2 EKD. CDR3 sequence reads: CACDSIVTHWADKLIF. The CDR3 DNA reads TGTGCCTGTGACAGTATTGTCACCCATTGGGCCGATAAACTCATCTTT.

About this clone itself: The same CDR3 can be traced to other DNA sequences in this sample. The genes are TRDV2 and TRDJ1; 12 bases are a match to TRDD3. With V trimmed by 0 bases and J by 0 bases, 7 bases remained unmatched. CDR1 is GEAIGNYY and CDR2 is EKD in the germline V gene. There are 18 residues in the CDR3. The CDR3 is CACDTAGGYALNTDKLIF. The DNA for the CDR3 is TGTGCCTGTGACACCGCTGGGGGATACGCTCTAAACACCGATAAACTCATCTTT.

The CDR3 sequence is CACDTGEGGYGNTDKLIF. CDR3 nucleotide sequence: TGTGCCTGTGACACCGGTGAGGGGGGATACGGAAATACCGATAAACTCATCTTT. The chain joins TRDV2 to TRDJ1; 10 bases are shared with TRDD3. Germline V gene data show CDR1 as GEAIGNYY and CDR2 as EKD. The CDR3 length is 18 residues. Trimming removed 0 bases from V and 2 bases from J; junction bases left unmatched: 11.